This passage covers 25 T cell receptor beta chains from one sample sequenced in a study of cytomegalovirus exposure and HLA in healthy donors. It was with 60 Vbeta and 13 Jbeta primers that the PCR ran. The table came from immunoSEQ multiplex PCR; TCRdb's copy has only in-frame clones and leaves some out. The data show some 100,000 clones, with under 80% seen just once and roughly 10% held by the top ten. The specimen sequenced was PBMCs. Source of these receptors: a woman between 45 and 60 years old in good health and CMV-seropositive.

On this clone: Other DNA sequences of this sample code for an identical CDR3. The rearrangement joins TRBV19 to TRBJ1-1; D call uncertain. Trimming shortened V by 1 base and J by 0 bases, and 6 bases separated the two germline ends. Germline V gene lookup returns CDR1 LNHDA and CDR2 SQIVND (reference sequence). The CDR3 covers 14 residues. The CDR3 bases are TGTGCCAGTAGTATAGGTCAGATGAACACTGAAGCTTTCTTT. This gives the protein CASSIGQMNTEAFF.

This clone occurred a few times. CDR3 coding DNA: TGTGCCAGCAGCCTTAGCGGGGGCTCCTACAATGAGCAGTTCTTC. Amino acids: CASSLSGGSYNEQFF. The rearrangement uses TRBV5-4 and TRBJ2-1, with 9 bases aligning to TRBD2. This CDR3 is 15 amino acids long. Trimming at V came to 4 bases and at J to 0 bases, leaving 2 bases not matched to a gene. Germline V CDR1 and CDR2: SGHNT, YYREEE (reference sequence).

The rearrangement joins TRBV5-4 to TRBJ1-6; 7 bases agree with TRBD1. In germline, CDR1 is SGHNT, CDR2 YYREEE (reference sequence). V lost 3 bases and J lost 7; bases outside the gene matches: 4. The CDR3 length is 14 residues. CDR3 bases: TGTGCCAGCAGCTGGACAGGCGTAAATTCACCCCTCCACTTT. This encodes CASSWTGVNSPLHF.

CDR3 amino acids: CASSVGTGVGVYEQYF. DNA for the CDR3: TGTGCCAGCAGTGTGGGGACAGGGGTAGGGGTCTACGAGCAGTACTTC. This chain uses TRBV27 with TRBJ2-7; TRBD1 matches at 10 bases. Germline CDR1 and CDR2: MNHEY and SMNVEV (reference sequence). The V and J ends lost 5 bases and 3 bases, in that order; junction bases with no gene match: 10. The CDR3 sequence is 16 residues long.

This rearrangement joins TRBV5-8 to TRBJ2-5, with 7 bases lining up with TRBD2. This CDR3 contains 14 residues. Germline trimming cut 0 bases from V and 4 bases from J; bases unmatched to any gene: 3. Germline-derived CDR1 and CDR2 are SGHTS and YDEGEE. CDR3 sequence: CASSLGDYRETQYF. The DNA of the CDR3 is TGTGCCAGCAGCTTGGGGGACTATCGAGAGACCCAGTACTTC.

This chain joins TRBV10-2 and TRBJ1-1; D not resolved. The CDR3 sequence is 13 residues long. Deletions cut 6 bases from V and 0 bases from J, with 8 bases between. In germline, CDR1 is WSHSY, CDR2 SAAADI. CDR3 in amino acids: CASSNQVNTEAFF. The CDR3 coding sequence is TGCGCCAGCAGCAATCAGGTGAACACTGAAGCTTTCTTT.

The chain carries TRBV25-1 and TRBJ2-5, with TRBD1 matching 9 bases. The V gene end was trimmed by 10 bases and the J gene end by 5 bases; junction bases not matched to a gene: 11. Per germline, CDR1 MGHDK and CDR2 SYGVNS. The CDR3 covers 14 residues. Here the CDR3 reads CATEPGTGLETQYF. DNA for the CDR3: TGTGCCACCGAGCCCGGGACAGGGCTGGAGACCCAGTACTTC.

The table lists this clone with a few counts. The V and J genes are TRBV25-1 and TRBJ1-4; 8 bases match TRBD1. V dropped 4 bases and J dropped 3; count of bases not matched to a gene: 4. This CDR3 is built from 15 residues. Germline V gene data show CDR1 as MGHDK and CDR2 as SYGVNS. CDR3 in DNA: TGTGCCAGCAGTGCACAGGGGGTTGCTAATGAAAAACTGTTTTTT. Amino acids: CASSAQGVANEKLFF.

CDR3 nucleotides: TGTGCCAGCAGCCTCGGGACTAAAGAGACCCAGTACTTC. It yields the protein CASSLGTKETQYF. J is TRBJ2-5 and V is TRBV7-9; 7 bases are a match to TRBD2. V shed 5 bases, J shed 3 bases, and the junction held 3 bases outside the gene matches. The CDR3 has 13 residues. From germline, CDR1 is SEHNR and CDR2 FQNEAQ (reference sequence).

The chain links TRBV7-9 to TRBJ2-2; D call uncertain. There are 14 residues in the CDR3. Germline V gives CDR1 SEHNR, CDR2 FQNEAQ (reference sequence). The V end was cut by 4 bases, the J end by 6 bases, with 12 bases between. The CDR3 nucleotides read TGTGCCAGCAGCTCGTCCAATGTAGCCGGGGAGCTGTTTTTT. Residues: CASSSSNVAGELFF.

The gene calls are TRBV19 and TRBJ2-1, with 8 bases lining up with TRBD1. The CDR3 totals 14 residues. Per germline, CDR1 LNHDA and CDR2 SQIVND (reference sequence). The V segment lost 5 bases and the J segment 6 bases; nucleotides outside the gene matches: 6. The CDR3 DNA reads as TGTGCCAGTAGTGGTTGGACAGGGAGCAATGAGCAGTTCTTC. Translated, it gives CASSGWTGSNEQFF.

V gene TRBV4-1 combines with J gene TRBJ1-1; 7 nucleotides agree with TRBD1. The junction had 6 bases not matched to a gene; V was cut back by 4 bases and J by 1 base. Germline CDR1 MGHRA, CDR2 YSYEKL. The CDR3 extends over 15 amino acids. CDR3 region: CASSLPGQQNTEAFF. The CDR3 nucleotides read TGCGCCAGCAGCCTTCCGGGACAGCAGAACACTGAAGCTTTCTTT.

The chain carries TRBV7-2 and TRBJ2-5; possibly TRBD1 for D (5 bases). The CDR3 totals 14 residues. The ends were cut back, 1 base at V and 2 bases at J, with 8 bases in the middle. Germline V lookup: CDR1 SGHTA, CDR2 FQGNSA. The CDR3 loop reads CASSLGGGQETQYF. CDR3 bases: TGTGCCAGCAGCTTAGGGGGCGGACAAGAGACCCAGTACTTC.

The chain couples TRBV5-6 to TRBJ2-1; 7 nucleotides align to TRBD2. This CDR3 is built from 13 residues. J was trimmed by 10 bases and V by 4 bases; bases with no gene match: 8. Germline V gene data show CDR1 as SGHDT and CDR2 as YYEEEE. CDR3 in DNA: TGTGCCAGCAGCAAGGCTCTGGGAGGGGAGCAGTTCTTC. Residues: CASSKALGGEQFF.

This rearrangement joins TRBV6-4 to TRBJ2-1, with D uncertain. Germline V lookup: CDR1 MRHNA, CDR2 SNTAGT. Between the trimmed V and J ends, which lost 5 bases and 1 base, there was a span of 6 bases. CDR3 size: 13 residues. The CDR3 loop reads CASSTQSYNEQFF. The CDR3, as DNA: TGTGCCAGCAGTACACAATCCTACAATGAGCAGTTCTTC.

The chain is built from TRBV5-6 and TRBJ2-7; 7 nucleotides line up with TRBD2. The trim removed 2 bases at V and 5 bases at J, leaving 7 bases unmatched. CDR1 is SGHDT, CDR2 YYEEEE, per germline. The CDR3 runs 14 residues. This CDR3 is CASSLWRGTDEQYF. The CDR3 nucleotides read TGTGCCAGCAGCTTATGGCGGGGGACGGACGAGCAGTACTTC. Complete variable domain (other parts from reference TRBV5-6 and TRBJ2-7): DAGVTQSPTHLIKTRGQQVTLRCSPKSGHDTVSWYQQALGQGPQFIFQYYEEEERQRGNFPDRFSGHQFPNYSSELNVNALLLGDSALYLCASSLWRGTDEQYFGPGTRLTVT.

The V call is TRBV19, the J call TRBJ1-1, with 9 bases identical to TRBD1. The length of the CDR3 is 15 residues. Germline V gene sequence: CDR1 LNHDA, CDR2 SQIVND (reference sequence). V was clipped by 6 bases and J by 0 bases; unmatched bases: 5. CDR3 residues: CASRPGTGLNTEAFF. The DNA for the CDR3 is TGTGCCAGTAGGCCGGGGACAGGGCTGAACACTGAAGCTTTCTTT. Using reference TRBV19 and TRBJ1-1 for the parts outside the CDR3, the full variable domain is DGGITQSPKYLFRKEGQNVTLSCEQNLNHDAMYWYRQDPGQGLRLIYYSQIVNDFQKGDIAEGYSVSREKKESFPLTVTSAQKNPTAFYLCASRPGTGLNTEAFFGQGTRLTVV.

The rearrangement links TRBV4-3 to TRBJ2-6; 8 bases line up with TRBD1. CDR3 size: 18 residues. The germline V gene encodes CDR1 LGHNA and CDR2 YSLEER. The J segment lost 0 bases and the V segment lost 4 bases, leaving 8 bases of the junction unmatched. The CDR3 DNA is TGCGCCAGCAGCCCGACCGGACAGGGACACTCTGGGGCCAACGTCCTGACTTTC. It is translated as CASSPTGQGHSGANVLTF.

The rearrangement links TRBV7-2 to TRBJ1-4; unclear D gene. The V gene lost 1 base and the J gene lost 4 bases, with 13 bases spanning the gap. This CDR3 is 16 amino acids long. Looked up from germline, CDR1 is SGHTA and CDR2 is FQGNSA. CDR3 bases: TGTGCCAGCAGCTTAGTTGTCGGTCATGGTAATGAAAAACTGTTTTTT. This sequence encodes CASSLVVGHGNEKLFF.

The rearrangement links TRBV11-2 to TRBJ1-1; D is uncertain. The length of the CDR3 is 12 residues. Germline CDR1 SGHAT, CDR2 FQNNGV. Between the trimmed V and J ends, which lost 5 bases and 11 bases, there was a span of 15 bases. The CDR3, as DNA: TGTGCCAGCAGCCGTGACCAGATCAGGGCTTTCTTT. Its protein is CASSRDQIRAFF.

This rearrangement joins TRBV6-5 to TRBJ1-4; possibly TRBD1 for D (5 bases). Germline CDR1 is MNHEY and CDR2 is SVGAGI. V gave up 7 bases and J gave up 4 bases, with 13 bases separating them. The CDR3 has 14 amino acids. CDR3 protein: CASTKGLGNEKLFF. CDR3 DNA sequence: TGTGCCAGCACGAAGGGACTGGGTAATGAAAAACTGTTTTTT.

The chain employs TRBV6-5 and TRBJ2-5; D gene unclear. In germline, CDR1 is MNHEY, CDR2 SVGAGI. V shed 2 bases and J shed 5 bases, with 9 bases lying between them. The length of the CDR3 is 13 residues. The CDR3: CASSYPARETQYF. Here the CDR3 DNA reads TGTGCCAGCAGTTACCCCGCGCGGGAGACCCAGTACTTC.

This clone was observed a few times. The V and J genes are TRBV7-2 and TRBJ1-1; no clear D. V was cut by 4 bases and J by 5 bases, with 11 bases left in between. In germline, CDR1 is SGHTA, CDR2 FQGNSA. The CDR3 runs to 13 residues. The CDR3 DNA reads TGTGCCAGCAGCTCCCCGACGGGGACTGAAGCTTTCTTT. Residues: CASSSPTGTEAFF.

The chain uses TRBV7-7 and TRBJ2-2, with 10 bases fitting TRBD1. Trimming took 4 bases from V and 5 from J; bases not matched to a gene: 4. In germline, CDR1 is SSHAT, CDR2 FNYEAQ (reference sequence). The CDR3 is 15 residues long. CDR3 nucleotide sequence: TGTGCCAGCAGCTCGGGGACAGGGGCGACCGGGGAGCTGTTTTTT. Translated, it gives CASSSGTGATGELFF.

The V gene is TRBV9, the J gene TRBJ2-3; perhaps TRBD2 as D (7 bases). There are 16 residues in the CDR3. Germline V gives CDR1 SGDLS, CDR2 YYNGEE. With 4 bases removed from V and 4 bases from J, the gap between germline ends came to 19 bases. The CDR3 DNA reads as TGTGCCAGCAGCCCCTTGGGAGGGGGGGCCGCAGATACGCAGTATTTT. It specifies CASSPLGGGAADTQYF.